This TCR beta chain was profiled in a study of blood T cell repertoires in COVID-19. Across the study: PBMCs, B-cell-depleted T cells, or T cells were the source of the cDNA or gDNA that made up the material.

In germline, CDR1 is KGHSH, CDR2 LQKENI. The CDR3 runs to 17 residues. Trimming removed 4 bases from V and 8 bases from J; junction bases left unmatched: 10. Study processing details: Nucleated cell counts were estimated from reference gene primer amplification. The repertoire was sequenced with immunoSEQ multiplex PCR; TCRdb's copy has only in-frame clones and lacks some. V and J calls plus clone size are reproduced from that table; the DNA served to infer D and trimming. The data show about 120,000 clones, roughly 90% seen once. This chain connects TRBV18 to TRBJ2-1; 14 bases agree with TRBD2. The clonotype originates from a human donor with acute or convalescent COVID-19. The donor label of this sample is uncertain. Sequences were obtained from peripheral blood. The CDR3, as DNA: TGTGCCAGCTCACTTTCACAGGGGACTAGCGGGAGTTATGAGCAGTTCTTC. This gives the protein CASSLSQGTSGSYEQFF. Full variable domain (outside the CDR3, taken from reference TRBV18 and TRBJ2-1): NAGVMQNPRHLVRRRGQEARLRCSPMKGHSHVYWYRQLPEEGLKFMVYLQKENIIDESGMPKERFSAEFPKEGPSILRIQQVVRGDSAAYFCASSLSQGTSGSYEQFFGPGTRLTVL.